These T cell receptor beta chains were read from a single sample in a study of blood T cell repertoires in COVID-19. Sequenced by immunoSEQ multiplex PCR; TCRdb stores in-frame clones only, minus some. The repertoire holds approximately 200,000 clones, 80% to 85% seen once, with about 2.9% in the top ten. The specimen sequenced was peripheral blood. These receptors came from a woman in her 30s who had recovered from COVID-19. Both conserved end residues are part of each CDR3. A D gene is named only where the DNA matches it firmly. A clone size is listed for some rows: how often the clone was seen (once, few, many), or a class if it is expanded.

v_gene	j_gene	d_gene	abundance	CDR3aa	CDR3nt
TRBV30	TRBJ2-7	-	-	CAWSLRDTYEQYF	TGTGCCTGGAGTCTCCGGGACACCTACGAGCAGTACTTC
TRBV6-5	TRBJ2-5	TRBD2	-	CASSRAGGEETQYF	TGTGCCAGCAGCAGAGCGGGAGGGGAAGAGACCCAGTACTTC
TRBV6-2/TRBV6-3	TRBJ2-7	-	once	CASSYTGPGGYEQYF	TGTGCCAGCAGTTACACCGGGCCCGGGGGCTACGAGCAGTACTTC
TRBV1	TRBJ2-2	-	-	CTSSRGRTSGKAGELFF	TGCACCAGCAGCCGGGGTAGGACTAGCGGGAAGGCCGGGGAGCTGTTTTTT
TRBV20-1	TRBJ1-5	TRBD1	once	CSASSDRKPMDQPQHF	TGCAGTGCTAGTTCGGACAGGAAGCCTATGGATCAGCCCCAGCATTTT
TRBV29-1	TRBJ2-7	TRBD1	-	CSGARGDRGRYEQYF	TGCAGCGGTGCTAGGGGGGACAGGGGGCGATACGAGCAGTACTTC
TRBV5-6	TRBJ2-7	TRBD1	-	CASSLDRGGVDSYEQYF	TGTGCCAGCAGCCTGGACAGGGGTGGTGTAGACTCCTACGAGCAGTACTTC
TRBV11-2	TRBJ1-2	TRBD1	-	CASSLKVVRGRFGYTF	TGTGCCAGCAGCCTCAAGGTGGTTAGGGGGCGGTTTGGCTACACCTTC
TRBV19	TRBJ1-1	-	few	CASSIAVNTEAFF	TGTGCCAGTAGTATAGCAGTAAACACTGAAGCTTTCTTT
TRBV9	TRBJ2-6	TRBD1	-	CASGYPGTGGSGANVLTF	TGTGCCAGCGGATATCCCGGGACAGGGGGTTCTGGGGCCAACGTCCTGACTTTC
TRBV6-5	TRBJ1-3	-	-	CASSMDNSGNTIYF	TGTGCCAGCAGCATGGACAACTCTGGAAACACCATATATTTT
TRBV6-1	TRBJ1-1	TRBD1	-	CASSEIGGLGLEAFF	TGTGCCAGCAGTGAAATAGGGGGCCTAGGACTTGAAGCTTTCTTT
TRBV4-1	TRBJ1-5	-	-	CASSQDNRGSQPQHF	TGCGCCAGCAGCCAAGATAATCGGGGGAGTCAGCCCCAGCATTTT
TRBV27	TRBJ2-7	-	-	CASSLEGLSSYEQYF	TGTGCCAGCAGTTTGGAGGGCTTGAGCTCCTACGAGCAGTACTTC
TRBV18	TRBJ2-1	TRBD2	-	CASSPLAEHYNEQFF	TGTGCCAGCTCACCGCTAGCGGAACACTACAATGAGCAGTTCTTC
TRBV6-5	TRBJ2-7	-	-	CASSRGGQYYEQYF	TGTGCCAGCAGTCGGGGGGGACAGTACTACGAGCAGTACTTC
TRBV30	TRBJ2-7	TRBD1	-	CAWSVRTGGGEQYF	TGTGCCTGGAGTGTACGGACAGGGGGTGGGGAGCAGTACTTC
TRBV6-5	TRBJ2-7	TRBD1	-	CASSPVGTVGEQYF	TGTGCCAGCAGTCCGGTCGGGACAGTGGGGGAGCAGTACTTC
TRBV9	TRBJ2-7	TRBD1	-	CASSTHPQGAGEQYF	TGTGCCAGCAGCACTCACCCGCAGGGGGCGGGAGAGCAGTACTTC
TRBV18	TRBJ1-3	-	once	CASTLGQNVEDTIYF	TGTGCCAGCACCCTCGGACAGAACGTCGAGGACACCATATATTTT
TRBV5-1	TRBJ2-5	TRBD1	-	CASSPGTGGGETQYF	TGCGCCAGCAGCCCCGGGACAGGGGGCGGAGAGACCCAGTACTTC
TRBV19	TRBJ2-1	-	-	CASSMSTSSYNEQFF	TGTGCCAGTAGTATGTCTACGAGCTCCTACAATGAGCAGTTCTTC
TRBV24-1	TRBJ2-7	TRBD2	-	CATSKREGAYEQYF	TGTGCCACCAGTAAGCGGGAGGGGGCCTACGAGCAGTACTTC
TRBV4-1	TRBJ2-7	TRBD2	few	CASSRIRGGSASSYEQYF	TGCGCCAGCAGCCGGATCCGGGGCGGGAGCGCTAGCTCCTACGAGCAGTACTTC